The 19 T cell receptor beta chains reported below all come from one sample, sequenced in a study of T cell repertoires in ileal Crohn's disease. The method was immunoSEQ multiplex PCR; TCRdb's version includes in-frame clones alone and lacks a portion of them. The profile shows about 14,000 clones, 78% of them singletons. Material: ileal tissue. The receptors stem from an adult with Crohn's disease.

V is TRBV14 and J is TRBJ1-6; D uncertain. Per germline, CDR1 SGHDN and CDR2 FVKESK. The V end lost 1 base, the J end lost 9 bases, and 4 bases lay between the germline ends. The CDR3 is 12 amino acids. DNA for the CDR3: TGTGCCAGCAGCCAAGTCGGTTCACCCCTCCACTTT. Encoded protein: CASSQVGSPLHF.

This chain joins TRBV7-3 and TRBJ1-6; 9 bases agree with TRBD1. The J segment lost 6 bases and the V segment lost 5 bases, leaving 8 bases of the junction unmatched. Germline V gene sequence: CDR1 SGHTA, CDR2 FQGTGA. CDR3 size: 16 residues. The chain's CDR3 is CASSIYGQGSNSPLHF. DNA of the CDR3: TGTGCCAGCAGCATTTACGGACAGGGGAGTAATTCACCCCTCCACTTT.

CDR3 DNA: TGTGCCAGCAGTTACTCGGGCGCAGATACGCAGTATTTT. Amino acids: CASSYSGADTQYF. The chain employs TRBV6-5 and TRBJ2-3; D is uncertain. Germline CDR1 is MNHEY and CDR2 is SVGAGI. Trimming stripped 0 bases from V and 4 bases from J, with 5 bases between. The CDR3 is made up of 13 amino acids.

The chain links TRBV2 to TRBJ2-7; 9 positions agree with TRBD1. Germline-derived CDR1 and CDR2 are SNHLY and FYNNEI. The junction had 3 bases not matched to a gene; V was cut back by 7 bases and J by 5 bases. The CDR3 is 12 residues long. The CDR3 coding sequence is TGTGCCAGCAAGGACAGGGGCAACGAGCAGTACTTC. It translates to CASKDRGNEQYF.

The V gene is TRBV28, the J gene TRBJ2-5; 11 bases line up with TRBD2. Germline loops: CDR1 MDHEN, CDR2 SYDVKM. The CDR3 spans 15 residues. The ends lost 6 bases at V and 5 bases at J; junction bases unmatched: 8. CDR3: CASRTSGGRGETQYF. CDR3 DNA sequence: TGTGCCAGCAGAACTAGCGGGGGCCGGGGTGAGACCCAGTACTTC. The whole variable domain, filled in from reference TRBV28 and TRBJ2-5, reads DVKVTQSSRYLVKRTGEKVFLECVQDMDHENMFWYRQDPGLGLRLIYFSYDVKMKEKGDIPEGYSVSREKKERFSLILESASTNQTSMYLCASRTSGGRGETQYFGPGTRLLVL.

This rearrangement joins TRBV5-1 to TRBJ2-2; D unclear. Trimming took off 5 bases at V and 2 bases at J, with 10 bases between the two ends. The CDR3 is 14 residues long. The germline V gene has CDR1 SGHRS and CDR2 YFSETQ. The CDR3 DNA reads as TGCGCCAGCAGGAATGCTAGAAACACCGGGGAGCTGTTTTTT. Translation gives CASRNARNTGELFF.

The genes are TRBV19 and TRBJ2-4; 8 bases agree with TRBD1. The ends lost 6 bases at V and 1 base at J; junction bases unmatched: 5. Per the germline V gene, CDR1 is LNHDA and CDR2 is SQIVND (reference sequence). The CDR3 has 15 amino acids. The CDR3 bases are TGTGCCAGTAGCTCAAACAGGGGGGCCAAAAACATTCAGTACTTC. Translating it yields CASSSNRGAKNIQYF.

CDR3 loop: CASSQVDGTGGNEQFF. In DNA, the CDR3 is TGTGCCAGCAGCCAAGTGGACGGGACAGGGGGCAATGAGCAGTTCTTC. This rearrangement joins TRBV4-2 to TRBJ2-1; 11 bases match TRBD1. CDR3 size: 16 residues. Germline trimming cut 1 base from V and 6 bases from J; bases unmatched to any gene: 5. Germline V gene data show CDR1 as LGHNA and CDR2 as YNFKEQ.

CDR3 DNA: TGTGCCAGCACTGCCAACAGGGGGCGAAGCGGGGAGCTGTTTTTT. Translation gives CASTANRGRSGELFF. The chain carries TRBV11-2 and TRBJ2-2; 9 bases match TRBD1. Trimming took 7 bases from V and 7 from J; bases not matched to a gene: 10. The length of the CDR3 is 15 residues. The V gene's germline CDR1 is SGHAT and CDR2 FQNNGV.

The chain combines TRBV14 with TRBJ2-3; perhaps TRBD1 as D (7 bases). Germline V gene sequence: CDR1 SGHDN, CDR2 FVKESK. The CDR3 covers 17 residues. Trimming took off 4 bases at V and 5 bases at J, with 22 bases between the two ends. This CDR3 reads CASSLLRARQGGDTQYF. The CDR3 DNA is TGTGCCAGCAGCCTTTTAAGAGCTAGGCAGGGGGGAGATACGCAGTATTTT.

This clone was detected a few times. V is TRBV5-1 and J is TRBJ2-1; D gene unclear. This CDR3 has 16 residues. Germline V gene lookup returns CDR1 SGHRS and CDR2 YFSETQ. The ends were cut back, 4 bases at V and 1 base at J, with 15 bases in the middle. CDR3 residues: CASSPALEVSYNEQFF. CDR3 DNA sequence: TGCGCCAGCAGCCCGGCACTCGAGGTTTCCTACAATGAGCAGTTCTTC.

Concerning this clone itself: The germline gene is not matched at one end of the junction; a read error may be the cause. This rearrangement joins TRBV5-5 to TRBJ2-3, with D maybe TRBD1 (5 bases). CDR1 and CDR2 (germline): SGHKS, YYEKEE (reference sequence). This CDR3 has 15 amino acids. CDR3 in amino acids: CASSQDGAITDTQYF. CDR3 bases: TGCGCCAGCAGCCAAGATGGGGCCATCACAGATACGCAGTATTTT.

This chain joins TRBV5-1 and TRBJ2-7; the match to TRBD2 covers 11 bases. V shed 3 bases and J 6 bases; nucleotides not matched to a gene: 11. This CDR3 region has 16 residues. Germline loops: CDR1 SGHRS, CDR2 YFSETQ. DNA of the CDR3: TGCGCCAGCAGCTCTTCAGCACGCGGACTAGCGGGCGAGCAGTACTTC. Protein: CASSSSARGLAGEQYF.

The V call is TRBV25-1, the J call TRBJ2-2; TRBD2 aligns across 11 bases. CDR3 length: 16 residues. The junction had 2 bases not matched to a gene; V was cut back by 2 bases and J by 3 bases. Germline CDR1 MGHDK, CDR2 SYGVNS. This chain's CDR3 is CASSEATSGDTGELFF. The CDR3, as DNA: TGTGCCAGCAGTGAAGCGACTAGCGGGGACACCGGGGAGCTGTTTTTT.

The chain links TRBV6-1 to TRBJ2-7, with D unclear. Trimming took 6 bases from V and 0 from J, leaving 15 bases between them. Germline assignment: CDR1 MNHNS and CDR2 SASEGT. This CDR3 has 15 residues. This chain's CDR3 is CASRQAHQTSYEQYF. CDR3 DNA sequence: TGTGCCAGCAGGCAGGCTCACCAGACCTCCTACGAGCAGTACTTC.

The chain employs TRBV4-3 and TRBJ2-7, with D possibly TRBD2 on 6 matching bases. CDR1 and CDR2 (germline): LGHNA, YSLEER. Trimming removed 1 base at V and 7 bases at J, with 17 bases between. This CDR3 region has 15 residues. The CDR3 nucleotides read TGCGCCAGCAGCCAAGTGTCTGGGCTAGCGAGGGAGCAGTACTTC. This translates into CASSQVSGLAREQYF.

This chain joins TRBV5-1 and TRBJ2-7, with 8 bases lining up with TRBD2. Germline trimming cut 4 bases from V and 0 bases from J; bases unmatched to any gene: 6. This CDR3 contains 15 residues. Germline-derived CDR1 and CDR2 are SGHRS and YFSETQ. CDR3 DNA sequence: TGCGCCAGCAGCCCCGCGGGGGGCAACTCCTACGAGCAGTACTTC. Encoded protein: CASSPAGGNSYEQYF.

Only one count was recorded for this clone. CDR3 DNA sequence: TGTGCCAGCAGCTTAGATGGCAGGGTTCCCTATGGCTACACCTTC. Protein product: CASSLDGRVPYGYTF. The chain has TRBV7-2 and TRBJ1-2, with TRBD1 as a possible D gene (5 bases). Per germline, CDR1 SGHTA and CDR2 FQGNSA. V was pared by 1 base and J by 4 bases, with 13 bases between. The CDR3 length is 15 residues.

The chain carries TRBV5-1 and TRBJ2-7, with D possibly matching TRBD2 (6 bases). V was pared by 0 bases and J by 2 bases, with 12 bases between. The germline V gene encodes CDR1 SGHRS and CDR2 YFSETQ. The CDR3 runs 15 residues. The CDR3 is CASSLGVTGAYEQYF. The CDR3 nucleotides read TGCGCCAGCAGCTTGGGAGTTACGGGGGCCTACGAGCAGTACTTC.